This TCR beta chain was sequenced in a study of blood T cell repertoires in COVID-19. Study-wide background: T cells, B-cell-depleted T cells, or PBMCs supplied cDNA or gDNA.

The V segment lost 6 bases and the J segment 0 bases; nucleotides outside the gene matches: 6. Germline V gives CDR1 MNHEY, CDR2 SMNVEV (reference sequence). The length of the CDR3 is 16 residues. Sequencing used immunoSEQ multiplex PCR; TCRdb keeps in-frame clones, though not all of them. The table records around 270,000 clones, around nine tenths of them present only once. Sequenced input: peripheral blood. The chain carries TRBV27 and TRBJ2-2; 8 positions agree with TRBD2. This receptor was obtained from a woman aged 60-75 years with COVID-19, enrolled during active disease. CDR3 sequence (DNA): TGTGCCAGCAGCAGACCGGGACTAGCGAACACCGGGGAGCTGTTTTTT. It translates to CASSRPGLANTGELFF.